What follows is one TCR beta chain and its context. These data originate in a study of blood T cells in healthy people across ages. Germline V lookup: CDR1 LGHDT, CDR2 YNNKEL (reference sequence). This CDR3 is built from 17 residues. Trimming took 0 bases from V and 5 from J; bases not matched to a gene: 10. A second PCR, run for roughly 7 to 12 cycles, used a sample-barcoded 5' primer plus a J-beta primer mix. Unique molecular identifiers of 12 random nucleotides labeled each cDNA. Each CDR3 protein is one row after TCRdb ran MiXCR on the 5' RACE reads. The sample records approximately 940,000 distinct CDR3 sequences, under 50% being singletons.

Source material: blood. The receptor was derived from a man younger than 40 in good health. The chain carries TRBV3-1 and TRBJ2-5, with TRBD2 identical over 9 bases. CDR3 protein: CASSQDRGAGGGETQYF. The CDR3 nucleotides read TGTGCCAGCAGCCAAGATCGAGGAGCGGGGGGAGGTGAGACCCAGTACTTC.